The entry below gives a single TCR beta chain sequence along with its context. As originally analysed: Scientists estimated how many nucleated cells there were by amplifying reference gene primers. The data were produced by immunoSEQ multiplex PCR, yet TCRdb's version contains in-frame clones alone and is incomplete. That table supplies the V and J calls and clone size; D and trimming were determined from the DNA. The sample holds approximately 100,000 clones, about 75% seen once. These data come from a study of blood T cell repertoires in COVID-19. In the study overall: From T cells, B-cell-depleted T cells, or PBMCs came the material, which was cDNA or gDNA.

Looked up from germline, CDR1 is SGDLS and CDR2 is YYNGEE. The length of the CDR3 is 15 residues. V shed 5 bases and J 9 bases; nucleotides not matched to a gene: 14. This rearrangement joins TRBV9 to TRBJ1-5; 7 nucleotides agree with TRBD1. The receptor comes from an elderly man with acute or convalescent COVID-19. Material for sequencing was peripheral blood. The CDR3 nucleotides read TGTGCCAGCAGTGGGGGACAGCGGGGGCAAGGGCCCCAGCATTTT. It is translated as CASSGGQRGQGPQHF.